This note documents a single T cell receptor (beta chain) sequence. It has no known antigen specificity. It has no much larger one-base neighbor in the sample; base qualities were not kept. The source of the sample is a study of immune evolution from preneoplasia to lung adenocarcinoma (dated by TCRdb to the early 2020s). General notes on the study: HLA loss of heterozygosity was found in about 6.7% of AIS, around 15% of MIA and more than 25% of ADC lesions, and in no AAH lesions. The immune data were combined with whole exome sequencing and methylation data from the same cohort of nodules. Immune contexture across lung adenocarcinoma precursors and invasive adenocarcinoma was profiled using immune gene expression, TCR sequencing and multiplex immunofluorescence. A total of over 50 patients contributed TCR sequencing data. It was reported in the study that approximately 100 samples were used for TCR sequencing. The sample size was set by how many specimens were available, not by a prior power calculation. A total of 40 to 60 patients with pulmonary nodules who underwent surgical resection were included in the overall cohort. Resected precursor lesions (AAH, AIS, MIA) and invasive adenocarcinomas were each compared against paired morphologically normal lung tissue. POLYSOLVER was used to infer class I HLA alleles from exome data, and LOHHLA was used to detect allele-specific HLA loss. The investigation overall reported the following: Because all patients came from Japan and China, whether the findings apply to Western populations was uncertain. The highest T cell clonality was observed in KRAS-mutant nodules compared with EGFR-mutant or double wild-type lesions. The findings rested on association rather than direct causation, and larger cohorts with long-term follow-up and longitudinal biopsies were considered necessary. Normal lung had the highest top T cell clone frequencies, which appeared to decline progressively from AAH through AIS, MIA and invasive adenocarcinoma. Normal lung showed the highest clonality, whereas later-stage lesions appeared to have higher T cell density and diversity but lower clonality.

The CDR3 holds 14 amino acids from the cysteine to the phenylalanine. The read is trimmed to its CDR3 DNA, 42 bases read in frame from base 1. The germline ends are 11 bases apart after V is trimmed by 8 bases and J by 0 bases. CDR1 and CDR2 are drawn from the germline V gene (reference sequence): MNHEY, SMNVEV. Resection was performed on patients in Japan or China between about 2013 and 2018. The histologic diagnosis of each case was independently confirmed on H&E slides by two lung cancer pathologists. To enrich premalignant or tumor cells for nucleic acid extraction, macro-dissection was performed after pathologic assessment. FFPE tissue was used for DNA isolation with the AllPrep DNA/RNA FFPE Kit. TCR beta CDR3 regions were sequenced from DNA using the immunoSEQ hsTCRbeta Kit. The authors processed their data as follows. TCR sequencing data were analysed with the ImmunoSEQ Analyzer. T cell clonality was defined as 1 minus Pielou's evenness computed on productive rearrangements. The inverse Simpson index, applied to productive templates, was used to measure T cell diversity. T cell density was defined as TCR beta template counts normalized to usable DNA, with usable DNA estimated by amplification and sequencing of housekeeping genes. TCR metrics were compared across histologic stages using two-sided Kruskal-Wallis tests. The immuneACCESS repertoire file appears here via TCRdb, limited to in-frame rearrangements. These files lack a portion of the clones; in checked studies, under half of the deficit traces to unresolved V genes, and the cause of the others is not known. The V and J calls and clone size are taken from that table; D and trimming were inferred from the DNA. This sample is represented by 10,000 or so clones; approximately 83% of them were singletons. The ten top clones hold 5% to 7% of the sample.

The clonotype originates from a person aged 70 to 85 with lung adenocarcinoma. The receptor chain draws on TRBV27 and TRBJ2-4; TRBD1 is a possible D gene, resting on 6 matching bases. Material for sequencing was FFPE minimally invasive lung adenocarcinoma tissue. The sample's cell subset or site label is to be understood as: micro-invasive lung adenocarcinoma (MIA). In nucleotides, the sequence is TGTGCCAGCGCCGGCAGGGGAGCCAAAAACATTCAGTACTTC. Its protein product is CASAGRGAKNIQYF.